This TCR beta chain was captured in a study of shared T cell receptors in the human thymus. The CDR3 is 18 amino acids. Germline V gene data show CDR1 as SNHLY and CDR2 as FYNNEI. The V and J ends lost 1 base and 6 bases respectively, with 24 bases between them. Some clones are missing from TCRdb's copy, which holds only in-frame ones; the method was immunoSEQ multiplex PCR. This sample carries hundreds of thousands of clones, approximately 85% of them seen once, and the ten largest clones take over 0.008%. These data also featured in a second study, about human thymus T cells.

V and J are TRBV2 and TRBJ1-2; D unresolved. Sequencing was done on a sample of thymocytes. The clonotype was recovered from a girl less than two years old with a congenital heart defect. CDR3 region: CASSEGGKLVLVANGYTF. The DNA of the CDR3 is TGTGCCAGCAGTGAAGGGGGAAAACTAGTTTTGGTTGCTAATGGCTACACCTTC.